These 5 T cell receptor beta chains were all obtained from the same sample, sequenced in a study of cytomegalovirus exposure and HLA in healthy donors. Clones were sequenced by immunoSEQ multiplex PCR, and TCRdb holds only the in-frame ones, with some missing. Of hundreds of thousands of clones listed, around 87% are singletons. Sequenced: PBMCs. Source of these receptors: a woman between 25 and 40 years old in good health and CMV-seropositive.

V and J are TRBV14 and TRBJ1-2; 8 bases map to TRBD1. The V and J ends lost 4 bases and 8 bases, in that order; junction bases with no gene match: 6. Germline loops: CDR1 SGHDN, CDR2 FVKESK. CDR3 size: 13 residues. CDR3 nucleotide sequence: TGTGCCAGCAGCCGACCACAGGGGGTGGGCTACACCTTC. Its translation: CASSRPQGVGYTF.

The chain has TRBV13 and TRBJ2-1; D is uncertain. This CDR3 has 13 residues. V was shortened by 6 bases and J by 4 bases, with 10 bases between the two germline ends. From germline, CDR1 is PRHDT and CDR2 FYEKMQ (reference sequence). The DNA for the CDR3 is TGTGCCAGCAGGCTGCGGATTTACAATGAGCAGTTCTTC. Translating gives CASRLRIYNEQFF.

CDR3 sequence reads: CASRAGLEDTQYF. The CDR3, as DNA: TGTGCCAGCAGAGCGGGTTTAGAGGATACGCAGTATTTT. The V call is TRBV6-1, the J call TRBJ2-3, with a weak D call TRBD2 (6 bases). Germline CDR1 and CDR2: MNHNS and SASEGT. Trimming took 6 bases from V and 6 from J, leaving 13 bases between them. The CDR3 is 13 amino acids.

The chain combines TRBV11-3 with TRBJ2-2; tentative D call: TRBD2 (7 bases). Germline lookup yields CDR1 SGHNT and CDR2 YENEEA. Trimming cost V 6 bases and J 3 bases, with 17 bases left between them. This CDR3 spans 16 amino acids. CDR3 sequence reads: CASRPGLGGYTGELFF. The CDR3, as DNA: TGTGCCAGCAGACCCGGACTAGGGGGTTACACCGGGGAGCTGTTTTTT.

The gene calls are TRBV18 and TRBJ1-3, with D possibly being TRBD1 (5 bases). V dropped 1 base and J dropped 0 bases, with 10 bases sitting between them. The CDR3 has 16 amino acids. Germline lookup yields CDR1 KGHSH and CDR2 LQKENI. The CDR3 DNA reads as TGTGCCAGCTCACCACTTAACAGGAACTCTGGAAACACCATATATTTT. Protein product: CASSPLNRNSGNTIYF.